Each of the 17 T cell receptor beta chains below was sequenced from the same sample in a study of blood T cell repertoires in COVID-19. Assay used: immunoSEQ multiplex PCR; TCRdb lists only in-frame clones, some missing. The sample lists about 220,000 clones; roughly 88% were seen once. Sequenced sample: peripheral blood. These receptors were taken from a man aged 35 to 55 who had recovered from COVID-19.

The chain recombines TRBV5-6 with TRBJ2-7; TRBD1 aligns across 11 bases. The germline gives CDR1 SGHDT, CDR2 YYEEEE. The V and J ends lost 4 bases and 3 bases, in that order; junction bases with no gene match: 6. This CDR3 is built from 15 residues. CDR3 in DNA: TGTGCCAGCAGCGACTCCGGGACAGGGGGCTACGAGCAGTACTTC. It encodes CASSDSGTGGYEQYF. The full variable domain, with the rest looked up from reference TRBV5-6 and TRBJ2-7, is DAGVTQSPTHLIKTRGQQVTLRCSPKSGHDTVSWYQQALGQGPQFIFQYYEEEERQRGNFPDRFSGHQFPNYSSELNVNALLLGDSALYLCASSDSGTGGYEQYFGPGTRLTVT.

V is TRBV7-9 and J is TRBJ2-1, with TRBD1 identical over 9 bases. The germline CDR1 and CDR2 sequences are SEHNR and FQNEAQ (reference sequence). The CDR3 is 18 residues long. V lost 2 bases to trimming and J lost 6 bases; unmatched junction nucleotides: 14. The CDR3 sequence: CASSLNRFRDRDFNEQFF. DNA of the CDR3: TGTGCCAGCAGCTTAAATCGTTTCCGGGACAGGGATTTCAATGAGCAGTTCTTC.

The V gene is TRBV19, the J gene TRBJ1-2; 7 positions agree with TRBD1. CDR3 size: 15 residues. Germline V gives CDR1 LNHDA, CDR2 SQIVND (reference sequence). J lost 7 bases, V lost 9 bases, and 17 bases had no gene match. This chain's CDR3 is CASTITTGTTSGYTF. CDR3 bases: TGTGCCAGCACTATTACGACAGGGACAACTTCTGGCTACACCTTC.

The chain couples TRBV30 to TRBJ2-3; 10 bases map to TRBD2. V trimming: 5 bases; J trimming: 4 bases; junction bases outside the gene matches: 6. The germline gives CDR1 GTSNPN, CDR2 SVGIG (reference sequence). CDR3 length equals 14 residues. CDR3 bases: TGTGCCTGGGGAAGGCTAGCGGGAGCAGATACGCAGTATTTT. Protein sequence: CAWGRLAGADTQYF.

CDR3 region: CASSLMSGLQETQYF. DNA for the CDR3: TGTGCCAGCAGCTTAATGAGCGGGCTCCAAGAGACCCAGTACTTC. This chain joins TRBV11-2 and TRBJ2-5, with a weak D call TRBD2 (6 bases). CDR1 is SGHAT and CDR2 is FQNNGV in the germline V gene. The CDR3 loop spans 15 amino acids. Trimming cost V 2 bases and J 1 base, with 11 bases left between them.

CDR3 region: CASSLAQGGDTEAFF. The CDR3 nucleotides are TGTGCCAGCAGCTTAGCGCAGGGGGGAGACACTGAAGCTTTCTTT. This chain joins TRBV7-9 and TRBJ1-1, with 7 bases that match TRBD1. The V segment lost 0 bases and the J segment 3 bases; nucleotides outside the gene matches: 4. CDR1 is SEHNR and CDR2 is FQNEAQ in the germline V gene (reference sequence). The CDR3 length is 15 residues.

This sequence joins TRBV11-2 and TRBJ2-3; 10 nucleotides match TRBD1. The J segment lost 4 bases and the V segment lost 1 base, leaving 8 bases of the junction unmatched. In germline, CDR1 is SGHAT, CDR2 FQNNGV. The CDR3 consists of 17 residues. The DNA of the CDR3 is TGTGCCAGCAGCTTAGGGGGGACAGGGGCTTTTCCAGATACGCAGTATTTT. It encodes CASSLGGTGAFPDTQYF.

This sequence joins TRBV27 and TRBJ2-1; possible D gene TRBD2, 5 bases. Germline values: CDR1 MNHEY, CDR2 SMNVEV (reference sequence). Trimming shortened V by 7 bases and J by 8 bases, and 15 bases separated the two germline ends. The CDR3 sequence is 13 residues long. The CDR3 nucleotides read TGTGCCAGCAACCCTAATCGGGGTTATGAGCAGTTCTTC. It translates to CASNPNRGYEQFF.

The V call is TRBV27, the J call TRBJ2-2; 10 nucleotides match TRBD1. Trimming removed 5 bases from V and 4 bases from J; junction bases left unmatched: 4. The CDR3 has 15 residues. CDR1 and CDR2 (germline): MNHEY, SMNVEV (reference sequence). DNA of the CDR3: TGTGCCAGCAGTCGGGACAGGGGTAGCACCGGGGAGCTGTTTTTT. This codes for CASSRDRGSTGELFF.

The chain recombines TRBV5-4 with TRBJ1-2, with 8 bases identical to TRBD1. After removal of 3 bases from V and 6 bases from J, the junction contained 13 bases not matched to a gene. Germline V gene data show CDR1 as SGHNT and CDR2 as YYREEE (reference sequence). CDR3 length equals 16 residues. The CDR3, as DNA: TGTGCCAGCAGCTCCCACGACTACGACAGGGGTGATGGCTACACCTTC. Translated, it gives CASSSHDYDRGDGYTF.

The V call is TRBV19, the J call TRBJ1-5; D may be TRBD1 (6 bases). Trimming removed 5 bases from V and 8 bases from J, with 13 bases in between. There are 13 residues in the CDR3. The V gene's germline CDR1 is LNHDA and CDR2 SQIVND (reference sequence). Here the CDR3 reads CASSRGGAEPQHF. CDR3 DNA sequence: TGTGCCAGTAGTCGCGGGGGGGCCGAGCCCCAGCATTTT.

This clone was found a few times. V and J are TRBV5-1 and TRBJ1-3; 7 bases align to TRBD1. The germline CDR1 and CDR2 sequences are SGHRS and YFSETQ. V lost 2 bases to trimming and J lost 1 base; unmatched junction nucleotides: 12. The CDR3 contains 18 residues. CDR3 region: CASSFPPRGAGSGNTIYF. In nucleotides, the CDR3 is TGCGCCAGCAGCTTCCCGCCCAGGGGGGCAGGGTCTGGAAACACCATATATTTT.

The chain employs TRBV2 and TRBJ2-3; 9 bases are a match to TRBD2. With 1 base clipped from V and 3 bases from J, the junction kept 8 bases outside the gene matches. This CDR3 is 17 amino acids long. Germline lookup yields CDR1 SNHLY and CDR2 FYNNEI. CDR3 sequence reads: CASSEGGGARVTDTQYF. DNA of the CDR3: TGTGCCAGCAGTGAAGGCGGGGGGGCCCGTGTAACAGATACGCAGTATTTT.

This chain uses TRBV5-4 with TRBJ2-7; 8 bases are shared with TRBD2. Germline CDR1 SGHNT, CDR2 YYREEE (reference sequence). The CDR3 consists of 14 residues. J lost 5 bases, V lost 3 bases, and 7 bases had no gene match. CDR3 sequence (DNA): TGTGCCAGCAGCTCGTCCGGGACTAGGGACGAGCAGTACTTC. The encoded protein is CASSSSGTRDEQYF.

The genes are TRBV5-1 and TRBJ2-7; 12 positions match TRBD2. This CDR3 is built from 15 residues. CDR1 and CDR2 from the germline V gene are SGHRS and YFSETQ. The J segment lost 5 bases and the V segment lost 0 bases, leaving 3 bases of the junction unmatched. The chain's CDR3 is CASSLVTSGGNEQYF. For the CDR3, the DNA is TGCGCCAGCAGCTTGGTCACTAGCGGGGGGAACGAGCAGTACTTC.

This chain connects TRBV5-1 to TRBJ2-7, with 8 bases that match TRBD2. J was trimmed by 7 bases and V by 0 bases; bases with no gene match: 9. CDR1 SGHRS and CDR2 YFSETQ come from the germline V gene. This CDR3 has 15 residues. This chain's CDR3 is CASSLDPGGPREQYF. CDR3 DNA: TGCGCCAGCAGCTTGGATCCGGGGGGGCCCAGGGAGCAGTACTTC.

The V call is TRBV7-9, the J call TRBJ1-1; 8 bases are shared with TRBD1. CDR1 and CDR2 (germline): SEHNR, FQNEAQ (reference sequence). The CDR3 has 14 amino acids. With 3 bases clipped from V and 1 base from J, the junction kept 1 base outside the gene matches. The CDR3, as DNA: TGTGCCAGCAGCTTCGGGACAGGGAACACTGAAGCTTTCTTT. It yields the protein CASSFGTGNTEAFF. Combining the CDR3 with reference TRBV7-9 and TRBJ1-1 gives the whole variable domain DTGVSQNPRHKITKRGQNVTFRCDPISEHNRLYWYRQTLGQGPEFLTYFQNEAQLEKSRLLSDRFSAERPKGSFSTLEIQRTEQGDSAMYLCASSFGTGNTEAFFGQGTRLTVV.